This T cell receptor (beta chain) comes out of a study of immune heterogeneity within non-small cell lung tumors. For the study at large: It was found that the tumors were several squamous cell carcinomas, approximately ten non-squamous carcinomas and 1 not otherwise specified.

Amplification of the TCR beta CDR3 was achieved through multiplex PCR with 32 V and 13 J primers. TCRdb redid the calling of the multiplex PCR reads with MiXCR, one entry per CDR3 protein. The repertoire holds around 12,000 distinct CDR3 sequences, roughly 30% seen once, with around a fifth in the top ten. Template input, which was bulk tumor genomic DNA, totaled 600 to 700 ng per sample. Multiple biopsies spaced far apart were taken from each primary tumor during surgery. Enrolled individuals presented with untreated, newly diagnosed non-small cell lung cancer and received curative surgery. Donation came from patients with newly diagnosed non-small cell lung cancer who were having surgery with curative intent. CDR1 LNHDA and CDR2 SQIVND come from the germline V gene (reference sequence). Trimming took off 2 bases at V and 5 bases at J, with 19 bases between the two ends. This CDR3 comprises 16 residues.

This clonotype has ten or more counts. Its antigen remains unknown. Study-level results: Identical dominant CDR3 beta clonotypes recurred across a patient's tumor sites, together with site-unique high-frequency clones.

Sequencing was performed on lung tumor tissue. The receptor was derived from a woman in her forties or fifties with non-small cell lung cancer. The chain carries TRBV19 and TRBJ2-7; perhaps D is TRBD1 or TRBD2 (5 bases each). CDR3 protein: CASSITPVLGENEQYF. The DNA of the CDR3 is TGTGCCAGTAGTATAACCCCTGTCTTAGGGGAGAACGAGCAGTACTTC.